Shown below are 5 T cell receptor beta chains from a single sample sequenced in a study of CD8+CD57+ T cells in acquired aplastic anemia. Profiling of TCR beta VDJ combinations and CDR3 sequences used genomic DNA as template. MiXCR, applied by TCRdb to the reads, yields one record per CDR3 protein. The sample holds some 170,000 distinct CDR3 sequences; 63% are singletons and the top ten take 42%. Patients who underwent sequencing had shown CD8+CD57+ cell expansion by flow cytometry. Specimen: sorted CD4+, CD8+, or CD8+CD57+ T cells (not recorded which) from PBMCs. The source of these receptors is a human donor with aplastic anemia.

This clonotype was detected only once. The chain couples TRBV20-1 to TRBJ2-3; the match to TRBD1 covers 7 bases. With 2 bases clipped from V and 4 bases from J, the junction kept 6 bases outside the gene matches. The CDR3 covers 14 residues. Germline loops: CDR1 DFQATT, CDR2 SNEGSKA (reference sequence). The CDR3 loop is CSARYPGGPDTQYF. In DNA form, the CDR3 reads TGCAGTGCTAGATATCCAGGGGGTCCAGATACGCAGTATTTT.

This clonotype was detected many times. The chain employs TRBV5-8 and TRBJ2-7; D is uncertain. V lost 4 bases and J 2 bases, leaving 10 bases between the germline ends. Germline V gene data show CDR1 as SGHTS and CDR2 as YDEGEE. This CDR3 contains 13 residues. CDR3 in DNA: TGTGCCAGCAGCCCCGGGCCGACCTACGAGCAGTACTTC. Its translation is CASSPGPTYEQYF.

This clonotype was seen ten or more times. As DNA, the CDR3 is TGTGCCAGCAGTGAAGAAACAGGGGGGGTTGAAAAACTGTTTTTT. Protein sequence: CASSEETGGVEKLFF. J is TRBJ1-4 and V is TRBV6-1; 8 bases are shared with TRBD1. With V trimmed by 1 base and J by 7 bases, 5 bases remained unmatched. CDR1 is MNHNS, CDR2 SASEGT, per germline. The CDR3 is 15 amino acids.

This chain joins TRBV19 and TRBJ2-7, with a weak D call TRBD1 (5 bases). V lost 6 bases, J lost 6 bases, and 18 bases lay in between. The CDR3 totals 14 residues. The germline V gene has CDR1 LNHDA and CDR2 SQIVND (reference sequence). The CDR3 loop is CASSPRVGASEQYF. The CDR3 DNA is TGTGCCAGTAGCCCCCGCGTTGGGGCTTCCGAGCAGTACTTC.

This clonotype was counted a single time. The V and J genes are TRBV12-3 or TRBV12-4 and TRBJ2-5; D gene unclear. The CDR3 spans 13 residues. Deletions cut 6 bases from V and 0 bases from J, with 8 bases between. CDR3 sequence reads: CASSSSNQETQYF. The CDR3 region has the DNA TGTGCCAGCAGCTCATCCAACCAAGAGACCCAGTACTTC.